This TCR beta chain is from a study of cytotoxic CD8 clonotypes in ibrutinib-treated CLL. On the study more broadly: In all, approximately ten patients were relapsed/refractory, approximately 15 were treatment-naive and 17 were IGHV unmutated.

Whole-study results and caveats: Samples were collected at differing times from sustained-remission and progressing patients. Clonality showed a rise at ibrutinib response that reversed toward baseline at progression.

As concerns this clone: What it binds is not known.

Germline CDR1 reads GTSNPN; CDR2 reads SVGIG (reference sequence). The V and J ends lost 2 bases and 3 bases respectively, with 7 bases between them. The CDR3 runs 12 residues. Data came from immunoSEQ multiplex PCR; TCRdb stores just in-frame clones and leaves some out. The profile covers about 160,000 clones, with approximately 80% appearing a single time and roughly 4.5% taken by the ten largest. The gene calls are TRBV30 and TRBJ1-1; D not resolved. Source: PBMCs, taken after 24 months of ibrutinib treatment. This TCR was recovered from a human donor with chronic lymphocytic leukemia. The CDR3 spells CAWSRPYTEAFF. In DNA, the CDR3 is TGTGCCTGGAGTAGACCGTACACTGAAGCTTTCTTT.